The 7 T cell receptor beta chains below come from one sample, sequenced in a study of T cell changes during pregnancy in multiple sclerosis. Here immunoSEQ multiplex PCR was the method, and the copy in TCRdb shows in-frame clones only, minus some. There are 30,000 to 35,000 clones in the sample; over 75% occur only once, and about 10% lies in the top ten. Sequenced here: CD8+ T cells from peripheral blood mononuclear cells, sampled before pregnancy. Receptors originate from a female donor with multiple sclerosis, enrolled in a pregnancy study.

This chain links TRBV10-3 with TRBJ1-2; no clear D. Germline V gives CDR1 ENHRY, CDR2 SYGVKD. V shed 0 bases and J shed 3 bases, with 11 bases lying between them. This CDR3 is built from 15 residues. The CDR3, as DNA: TGTGCCATCAGTGAGTCGGCGCGGCTCTACTATGGCTACACCTTC. Its protein is CAISESARLYYGYTF.

This chain links TRBV2 with TRBJ2-2; the match to TRBD2 covers 10 bases. This CDR3 region has 16 residues. Germline V gene sequence: CDR1 SNHLY, CDR2 FYNNEI. J was trimmed by 4 bases and V by 2 bases; bases with no gene match: 4. Here the CDR3 DNA reads TGTGCCAGCAGTGAACTAGCGGGAGTGCTCACCGGGGAGCTGTTTTTT. Translation: CASSELAGVLTGELFF.

This sequence joins TRBV6-5 and TRBJ1-2, with 11 bases fitting TRBD1. The V gene's germline CDR1 is MNHEY and CDR2 SVGAGI. The CDR3 runs to 15 residues. The V gene end was trimmed by 2 bases and the J gene end by 7 bases; junction bases not matched to a gene: 6. The CDR3 loop reads CASSYGPGQGVGYTF. CDR3 DNA sequence: TGTGCCAGCAGTTACGGGCCGGGACAGGGGGTTGGCTACACCTTC.

The chain couples TRBV10-3 to TRBJ1-5; D is ambiguous. V lost 5 bases, J lost 6 bases, and 17 bases lay in between. The germline gives CDR1 ENHRY, CDR2 SYGVKD. The CDR3 covers 15 residues. In DNA form, the CDR3 reads TGTGCCATCAGTTCCCCTTTTTGGGCTGGTCAGCCCCAGCATTTT. This gives the protein CAISSPFWAGQPQHF.

This chain links TRBV27 with TRBJ2-7; 7 bases align to TRBD2. Trimming removed 5 bases from V and 0 bases from J; junction bases left unmatched: 13. The CDR3 extends over 17 amino acids. CDR1 and CDR2 from the germline V gene are MNHEY and SMNVEV (reference sequence). Here the CDR3 reads CASSPLLAAGISYEQYF. CDR3 coding DNA: TGTGCCAGCAGTCCCTTGTTAGCAGCGGGGATCTCCTACGAGCAGTACTTC.

The rearrangement links TRBV30 to TRBJ2-7; D perhaps matches TRBD2 (6 bases). There are 15 residues in the CDR3. V was trimmed by 2 bases and J by 2 bases, leaving 16 bases between them. Per the germline V gene, CDR1 is GTSNPN and CDR2 is SVGIG (reference sequence). The CDR3 sequence is CAWSPVRDSAYEQYF. As DNA, the CDR3 is TGTGCCTGGAGTCCTGTCCGGGACTCCGCCTACGAGCAGTACTTC. The whole variable domain, remainder taken from reference TRBV30 and TRBJ2-7, is SQTIHQWPATLVQPVGSPLSLECTVEGTSNPNLYWYRQAAGRGLQLLFYSVGIGQISSEVPQNLSASRPQDRQFILSSKKLLLSDSGFYLCAWSPVRDSAYEQYFGPGTRLTVT.

The chain carries TRBV19 and TRBJ2-1; D is perhaps TRBD1 (6 bases). Trimming stripped 2 bases from V and 5 bases from J, with 13 bases between. Germline V lookup: CDR1 LNHDA, CDR2 SQIVND (reference sequence). CDR3 length: 15 residues. CDR3 coding DNA: TGTGCCAGTAGTATACACAGGGCCCCGAACAATGAGCAGTTCTTC. Encoded protein: CASSIHRAPNNEQFF.